The 8 T cell receptor beta chains reported below all come from one sample, sequenced in a study of regulatory T cells in long-lasting Graves disease. Arm-PCR of CDR3 regions and iRepertoire HTBI primers were the basis on which TCR beta libraries were built. TCRdb ran MiXCR on the multiplex PCR reads and lists one entry per CDR3 protein. The sample holds roughly 440,000 distinct CDR3 sequences, roughly 17% seen once. Indicated time point: newly diagnosed GD, antithyroid drugs for less than 3 months. After RNA was extracted from PBMCs, the TCR library was made from it. The same sample was also used in a study of T cells in Graves' hyperthyroidism and ophthalmopathy.

The sample was peripheral blood mononuclear cells (PBMCs), taken at new diagnosis, from a patient treated with antithyroid drugs. The receptor set was obtained from a woman aged 18-30 years with Graves disease.

This clonotype was detected a few times. This chain joins TRBV24-1 and TRBJ2-1, with D maybe TRBD2 (5 bases). Germline CDR1 reads KGHDR; CDR2 reads SFDVKD. The CDR3 totals 15 residues. Deletions cut 4 bases from V and 3 bases from J, with 12 bases between. CDR3 in DNA: TGTGCCACCAGTGAATATCTAGCTGACTACAATGAGCAGTTCTTC. The encoded protein is CATSEYLADYNEQFF.

This chain connects TRBV19 to TRBJ2-2; 10 nucleotides align to TRBD1. The CDR3 runs 17 residues. Per germline, CDR1 LNHDA and CDR2 SQIVND (reference sequence). The trim removed 5 bases at V and 6 bases at J, leaving 12 bases unmatched. CDR3 residues: CASSPSPDRGQAGELFF. CDR3 coding DNA: TGTGCCAGTAGTCCTTCGCCCGACAGGGGGCAAGCCGGGGAGCTGTTTTTT.

This chain joins TRBV5-1 and TRBJ2-7; unclear D gene. V gave up 0 bases and J gave up 2 bases, with 9 bases separating them. Per germline, CDR1 SGHRS and CDR2 YFSETQ. The CDR3 totals 14 residues. The CDR3 DNA follows: TGCGCCAGCAGCTTGGACGATCCGACCTACGAGCAGTACTTC. Translation gives CASSLDDPTYEQYF.

DNA of the CDR3: TGTGCCAGTACACCGCCTTACGACAGGTCCGAGCAGTACTTC. As protein: CASTPPYDRSEQYF. The chain combines TRBV19 with TRBJ2-7; D is possibly TRBD1 (6 bases). CDR1 and CDR2 from the germline V gene are LNHDA and SQIVND (reference sequence). The length of the CDR3 is 14 residues. V lost 7 bases and J lost 6, with 19 bases in between.

This clonotype showed up many times. This chain's CDR3 is CASSLLPGTAGTEAFF. The CDR3, as DNA: TGTGCCAGCAGTTTATTACCTGGGACAGCGGGGACTGAAGCTTTCTTT. The chain links TRBV28 to TRBJ1-1; 7 nucleotides agree with TRBD1. The V and J ends lost 1 base and 5 bases, in that order; junction bases with no gene match: 10. CDR1 MDHEN and CDR2 SYDVKM come from the germline V gene. This CDR3 contains 16 residues.

CDR3 DNA: TGTGCCGGCTCACTTACGAGCCCTAGCAACAATGAGCAGTTCTTC. This codes for CAGSLTSPSNNEQFF. The V and J genes are TRBV27 and TRBJ2-1, with D possibly matching TRBD2 (5 bases). Trimming removed 11 bases from V and 5 bases from J, with 22 bases in between. Germline loops: CDR1 MNHEY, CDR2 SMNVEV (reference sequence). The CDR3 covers 15 residues.

The rearrangement uses TRBV6-1 and TRBJ2-2; 9 nucleotides align to TRBD1. The J segment lost 4 bases and the V segment lost 0 bases, leaving 3 bases of the junction unmatched. The CDR3 has 16 amino acids. CDR1 and CDR2 (germline): MNHNS, SASEGT. In DNA form, the CDR3 reads TGTGCCAGCAGTGAAGCTAAGGGACAGGGCACCGGGGAGCTGTTTTTT. This codes for CASSEAKGQGTGELFF.

This clonotype was picked up many times. The chain uses TRBV5-5 and TRBJ1-5; tentative D call: TRBD1 (6 bases). Per germline, CDR1 SGHKS and CDR2 YYEKEE (reference sequence). The CDR3 has 14 residues. V lost 4 bases and J 0 bases, leaving 8 bases between the germline ends. CDR3 nucleotide sequence: TGTGCCAGCAGCCCAGGGGTTAGCAATCAGCCCCAGCATTTT. Translated: CASSPGVSNQPQHF. Looking up the rest from reference TRBV5-5 and TRBJ1-5 gives the full variable domain: DAGVTQSPTHLIKTRGQQVTLRCSPISGHKSVSWYQQVLGQGPQFIFQYYEKEERGRGNFPDRFSARQFPNYSSELNVNALLLGDSALYLCASSPGVSNQPQHFGDGTRLSIL.